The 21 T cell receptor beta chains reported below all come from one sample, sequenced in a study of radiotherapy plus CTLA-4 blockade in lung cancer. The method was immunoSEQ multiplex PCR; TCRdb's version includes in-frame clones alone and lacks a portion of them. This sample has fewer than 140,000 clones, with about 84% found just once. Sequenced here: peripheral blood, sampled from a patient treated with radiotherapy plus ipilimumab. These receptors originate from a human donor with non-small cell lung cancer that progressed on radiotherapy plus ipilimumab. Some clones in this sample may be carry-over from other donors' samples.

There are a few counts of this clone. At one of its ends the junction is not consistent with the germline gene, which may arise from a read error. The CDR3 loop reads CASSFGGSDTQYF. In nucleotides, the CDR3 is TGTGCTAGCAGCTTTGGGGGGTCAGATACGCAGTATTTT. The chain recombines TRBV7-7 with TRBJ2-3; TRBD2 is a possible D gene (6 bases). The CDR3 length is 13 residues. The germline CDR1 and CDR2 sequences are SSHAT and FNYEAQ (reference sequence).

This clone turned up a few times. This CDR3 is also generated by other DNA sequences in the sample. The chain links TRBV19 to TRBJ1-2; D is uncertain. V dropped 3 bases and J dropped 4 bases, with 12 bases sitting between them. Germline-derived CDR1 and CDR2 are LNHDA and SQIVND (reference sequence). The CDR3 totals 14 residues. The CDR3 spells CASSIVPGIYGYTF. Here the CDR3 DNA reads TGTGCCAGTAGTATTGTCCCCGGGATCTATGGCTACACCTTC.

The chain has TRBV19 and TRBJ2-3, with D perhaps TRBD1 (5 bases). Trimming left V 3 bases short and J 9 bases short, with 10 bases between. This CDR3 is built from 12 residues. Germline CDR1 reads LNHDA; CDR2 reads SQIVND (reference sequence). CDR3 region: CASSITGETQYF. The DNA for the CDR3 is TGTGCCAGTAGTATTACAGGAGAGACGCAGTATTTT.

The CDR3 DNA sequence: TGCAGCGTTGGTGGGGGGGGGCCAACCACAGATACGCAGTATTTT. Translated: CSVGGGGPTTDTQYF. The chain links TRBV29-1 to TRBJ2-3; tentative D call: TRBD2 (7 bases). Germline V gene sequence: CDR1 SQVTM, CDR2 ANQGSEA. With 4 bases removed from V and 2 bases from J, the gap between germline ends came to 16 bases. The CDR3 has 15 residues.

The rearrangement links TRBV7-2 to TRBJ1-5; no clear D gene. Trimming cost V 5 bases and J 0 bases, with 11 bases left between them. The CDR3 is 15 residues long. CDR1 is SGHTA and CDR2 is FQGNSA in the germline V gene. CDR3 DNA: TGTGCCAGCAGCCCCCTTTCTTATAGCAATCAGCCCCAGCATTTT. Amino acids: CASSPLSYSNQPQHF.

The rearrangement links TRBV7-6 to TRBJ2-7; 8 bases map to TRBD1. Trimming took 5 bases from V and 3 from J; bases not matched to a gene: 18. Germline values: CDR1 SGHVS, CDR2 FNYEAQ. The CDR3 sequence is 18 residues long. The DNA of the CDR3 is TGTGCCAGCAGCCCTTCGACAGGGGCCTGGGGCCCCGTCTACGAGCAGTACTTC. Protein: CASSPSTGAWGPVYEQYF.

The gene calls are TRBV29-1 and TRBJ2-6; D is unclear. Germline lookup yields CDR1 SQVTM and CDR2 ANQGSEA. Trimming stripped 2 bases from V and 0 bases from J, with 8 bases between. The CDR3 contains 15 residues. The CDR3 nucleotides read TGCAGCGTTGAATCCAAGGGCTCTGGGGCCAACGTCCTGACTTTC. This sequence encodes CSVESKGSGANVLTF.

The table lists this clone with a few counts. CDR3 sequence: CASSEAGGPTGELFF. Written as DNA, the CDR3 is TGTGCCAGCAGTGAAGCGGGGGGGCCCACCGGGGAGCTGTTTTTT. This chain joins TRBV6-1 and TRBJ2-2; possible D gene TRBD2, 7 bases. The CDR3 contains 15 residues. CDR1 and CDR2 (germline): MNHNS, SASEGT. V was pared by 0 bases and J by 4 bases, with 9 bases between.

CDR3 bases: TGTGCCAGCAGTTGGGACAGACATGCAACTGAAGCTTTCTTT. This sequence encodes CASSWDRHATEAFF. This chain connects TRBV2 to TRBJ1-1, with TRBD1 matching 7 bases. Germline values: CDR1 SNHLY, CDR2 FYNNEI. This CDR3 is built from 14 residues. The V gene end was trimmed by 5 bases and the J gene end by 5 bases; junction bases not matched to a gene: 8.

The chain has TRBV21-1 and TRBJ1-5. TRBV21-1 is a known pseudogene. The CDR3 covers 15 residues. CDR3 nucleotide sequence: TGTGCCAGCAGCACCCTCGCAGAGGGAGGTCAGCCCCAGCATTTT. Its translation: CASSTLAEGGQPQHF.

CDR3 nucleotides: TGTGCCTCCGCCGGGACAGGGACAGGCACAGATACGCAGTATTTT. It yields the protein CASAGTGTGTDTQYF. The chain uses TRBV25-1 and TRBJ2-3; 9 bases line up with TRBD1. CDR3 length equals 15 residues. Germline CDR1 and CDR2: MGHDK and SYGVNS. Trimming removed 11 bases from V and 1 base from J; junction bases left unmatched: 10.

The CDR3 coding sequence is TGTGCCAGCAGCTGGAGCGGGGGGGCGCTGGTGGAGCAGTACTTC. Translated, it gives CASSWSGGALVEQYF. The chain is built from TRBV11-2 and TRBJ2-7; 10 bases line up with TRBD2. CDR3 length: 15 amino acids. Per the germline V gene, CDR1 is SGHAT and CDR2 is FQNNGV. V lost 4 bases, J lost 7 bases, and 10 bases stayed unmatched.

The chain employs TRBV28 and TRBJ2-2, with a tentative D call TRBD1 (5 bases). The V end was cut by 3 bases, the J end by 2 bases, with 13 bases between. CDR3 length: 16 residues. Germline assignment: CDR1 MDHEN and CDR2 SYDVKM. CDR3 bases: TGTGCCAGCAGTTTCCTGACAGTGGGAAACACCGGGGAGCTGTTTTTT. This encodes CASSFLTVGNTGELFF. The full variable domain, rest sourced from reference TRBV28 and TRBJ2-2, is DVKVTQSSRYLVKRTGEKVFLECVQDMDHENMFWYRQDPGLGLRLIYFSYDVKMKEKGDIPEGYSVSREKKERFSLILESASTNQTSMYLCASSFLTVGNTGELFFGEGSRLTVL.

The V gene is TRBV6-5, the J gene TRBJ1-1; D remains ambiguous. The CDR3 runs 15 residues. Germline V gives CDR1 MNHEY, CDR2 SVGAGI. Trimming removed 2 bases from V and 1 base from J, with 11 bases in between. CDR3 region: CASSYVNWQNTEAFF. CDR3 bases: TGTGCCAGCAGTTACGTTAATTGGCAGAACACTGAAGCTTTCTTT.

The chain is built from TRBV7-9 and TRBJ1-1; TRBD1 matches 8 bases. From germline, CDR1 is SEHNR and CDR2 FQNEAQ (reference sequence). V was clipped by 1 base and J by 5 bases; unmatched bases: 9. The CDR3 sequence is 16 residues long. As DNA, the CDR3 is TGTGCCAGCAGCTTAGGCAGGGGGCGGGTCAGGACTGAAGCTTTCTTT. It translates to CASSLGRGRVRTEAFF.

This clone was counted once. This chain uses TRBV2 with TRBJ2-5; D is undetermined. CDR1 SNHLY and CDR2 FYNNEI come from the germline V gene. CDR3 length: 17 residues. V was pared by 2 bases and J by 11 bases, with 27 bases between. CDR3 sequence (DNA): TGTGCCAGCAGTGAACAGTACGCCGCCCTTGGGGTATATGAGCAGTACTTC. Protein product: CASSEQYAALGVYEQYF.

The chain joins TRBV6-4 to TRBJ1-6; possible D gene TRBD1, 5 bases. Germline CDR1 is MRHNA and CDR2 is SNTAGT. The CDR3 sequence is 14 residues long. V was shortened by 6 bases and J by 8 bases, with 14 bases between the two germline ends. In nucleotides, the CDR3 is TGTGCCAGCAGACCACAGGTGGGGGATTCACCCCTCCACTTT. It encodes CASRPQVGDSPLHF.

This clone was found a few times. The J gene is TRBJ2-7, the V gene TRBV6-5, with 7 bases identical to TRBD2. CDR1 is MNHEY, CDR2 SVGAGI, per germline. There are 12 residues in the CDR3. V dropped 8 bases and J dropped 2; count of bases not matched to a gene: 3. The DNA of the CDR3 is TGTGCCAGCGGGGGGGGTCCCTACGAGCAGTACTTC. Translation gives CASGGGPYEQYF.

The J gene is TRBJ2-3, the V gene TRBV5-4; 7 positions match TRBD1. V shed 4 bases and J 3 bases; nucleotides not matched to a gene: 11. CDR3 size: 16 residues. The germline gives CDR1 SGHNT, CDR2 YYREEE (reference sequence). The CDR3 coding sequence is TGTGCCAGCAGCGACCCCCCAGGCAGGGGGACAGATACGCAGTATTTT. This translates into CASSDPPGRGTDTQYF.

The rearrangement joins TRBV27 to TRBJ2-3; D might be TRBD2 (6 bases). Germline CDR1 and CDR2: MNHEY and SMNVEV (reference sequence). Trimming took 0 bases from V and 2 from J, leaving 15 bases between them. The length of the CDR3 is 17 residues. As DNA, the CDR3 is TGTGCCAGCAGTTTATCGAAGCTGGCGGGGTTCACAGATACGCAGTATTTT. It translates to CASSLSKLAGFTDTQYF.

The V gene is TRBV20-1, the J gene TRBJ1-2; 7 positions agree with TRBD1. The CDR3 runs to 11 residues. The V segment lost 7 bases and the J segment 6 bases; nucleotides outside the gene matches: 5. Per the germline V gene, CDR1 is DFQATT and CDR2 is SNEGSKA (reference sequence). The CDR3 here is CSGQGNDGYTF. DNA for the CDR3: TGCAGTGGACAGGGAAACGATGGCTACACCTTC.